These T cell receptor beta chains were read from a single sample in a study of tumor-infiltrating lymphocytes in localized non-small cell lung cancer. The table came from immunoSEQ multiplex PCR; TCRdb's copy has only in-frame clones and leaves some out. The profile shows 7,300 or so clones, roughly 70% of them singletons. Sequencing input: uninvolved lung tissue not adjacent to the tumor. The receptors shown here come from a human donor with non-small cell lung cancer. CDR3s include the opening cysteine and the closing phenylalanine or tryptophan. A D gene is named only where the DNA matches it firmly. Clone size appears in some rows only: once, few, many, or a class for an expanded clone.

D gene,J gene,clone size,V gene,CDR3 DNA,CDR3 protein
.,TRBJ1-3,.,TRBV7-2,TGTGCCAGCAGCTTAGAGGGGCGGGGAAACACCATATATTTT,CASSLEGRGNTIYF
.,TRBJ1-5,.,TRBV30,TGTGCCTGGAGTACTCGTGGCCATCAGCCCCAGCATTTT,CAWSTRGHQPQHF
.,TRBJ1-2,.,TRBV20-1,TGCAGTGCTAGAGTGGGTTATGGCTACACCTTC,CSARVGYGYTF
TRBD1,TRBJ1-3,.,TRBV14,TGTGCCAGCAGTCAACAGGGGGCTATCTCTGGAAACACCATATATTTT,CASSQQGAISGNTIYF
.,TRBJ1-6,.,TRBV7-2,TGTGCCAGCAGCTTAGAGGCGGGGCAGTACTTTAATTCACCCCTCCACTTT,CASSLEAGQYFNSPLHF
.,TRBJ1-6,few,TRBV7-9,TGTGCCAGCAGCCAAATGACAAGTCCCAATTCACCCCTCCACTTT,CASSQMTSPNSPLHF
TRBD1,TRBJ2-5,.,TRBV6-5,TGTGCCAGCCGCGGTATAGGGACAGTACAAGAGACCCAGTACTTC,CASRGIGTVQETQYF
.,TRBJ1-5,.,TRBV19,TGTGCCAGTAAATGGGACGGACACAATCAGCCCCAGCATTTT,CASKWDGHNQPQHF
TRBD1,TRBJ2-5,few,TRBV28,TGTGCCAGCAGTGCAGGGACAGGGTACACAAGTGAGACCCAGTACTTC,CASSAGTGYTSETQYF
.,TRBJ1-4,.,TRBV6-1,TGTGCCAGCAGTGAGGTTGCAACTAATGAAAAACTGTTTTTT,CASSEVATNEKLFF
TRBD1,TRBJ2-1,.,TRBV19,TGTGCCAGTAACCACATTACAGGGGGAAGGGATGAGCAGTTCTTC,CASNHITGGRDEQFF
TRBD2,TRBJ2-2,.,TRBV14,TGTGCCAGCAGCCGGCTAGCGGGGGCCGGGGAGCTGTTTTTT,CASSRLAGAGELFF
.,TRBJ2-2,.,TRBV11-3,TGTGCCAGCAGCTTAGGGGTGGGTAGGGTCACCGGGGAGCTGTTTTTT,CASSLGVGRVTGELFF
.,TRBJ1-5,.,TRBV5-5,TGTGCCAGCAGCAATAGGGTCGGCAATCAGCCCCAGCATTTT,CASSNRVGNQPQHF
.,TRBJ2-1,.,TRBV30,TGTGCCTGGAGCGGGGGCCAACCAAATGAGCAGTTCTTC,CAWSGGQPNEQFF
TRBD1,TRBJ2-3,.,TRBV11-3,TGTGCCAGCAGCTTCAGGACAGGGACTAGCACAGATACGCAGTATTTT,CASSFRTGTSTDTQYF
.,TRBJ2-7,large,TRBV4-1,TGCGCCAGCAGCCAAGCTGGAGCGGACGAGCAGTACTTC,CASSQAGADEQYF
.,TRBJ1-2,.,TRBV6-1,TGTGCCAGCAGTCTAAACTATGGCTACACCTTC,CASSLNYGYTF
TRBD1,TRBJ2-7,once,TRBV5-1,TGCGCCAGCAGCTCTCAACAGGGGATCTACGAGCAGTACTTC,CASSSQQGIYEQYF
.,TRBJ1-3,.,TRBV6-6,TGTGCCAGCAGTTACGTACAGGTCTCTGGAAACACCATATATTTT,CASSYVQVSGNTIYF
TRBD1,TRBJ1-2,medium-sized,TRBV5-1,TGCGCCAGCAGCGTCGGACAGGCTGACTATGGCTACACCTTC,CASSVGQADYGYTF
.,TRBJ2-3,.,TRBV21-1,TGTGCCAGCAGCAACCCGACAGGGGGGTTAGCAGATACGCAGTATTTT,CASSNPTGGLADTQYF
TRBD1,TRBJ1-2,.,TRBV2,TGTGCCAGCAGTGAACCGACCCAGGGGGCCGATGGCTACACCTTC,CASSEPTQGADGYTF
.,TRBJ2-7,.,TRBV30,TGTGCCTGGATTTCCCCCAGGGGCCCCTACGAGCAGTACTTC,CAWISPRGPYEQYF
TRBD2,TRBJ2-3,.,TRBV29-1,TGCAGCGTCTCGGGACTAGCGGGAGTAGATACGCAGTATTTT,CSVSGLAGVDTQYF
TRBD1,TRBJ1-1,few,TRBV30,TGTGCCTGGAGTGTGAAGGGGGCGAACACTGAAGCTTTCTTT,CAWSVKGANTEAFF
TRBD2,TRBJ2-5,.,TRBV5-6,TGTGCCAGCAGCTCTCCCTCGGGAGGAGAGACCCAGTACTTC,CASSSPSGGETQYF
TRBD2,TRBJ2-7,.,TRBV9,TGTGCCAGCAGCGTCCATGGGGAGGGCTCCTACGAGCAGTACTTC,CASSVHGEGSYEQYF
.,TRBJ2-2,.,TRBV9,TGTGCCAGCAGCGCCCTCGGGACAAGGAACACCGGGGAGCTGTTTTTT,CASSALGTRNTGELFF
TRBD1,TRBJ2-7,.,TRBV4-3,TGCGCCAGCAGCCAAGAACCGGGACAGGGCGGCGAGCAGTACTTC,CASSQEPGQGGEQYF
TRBD2,TRBJ2-7,.,TRBV10-3,TGTGCCATCAGTGAAATTAGCGGGGACTACGAGCAGTACTTC,CAISEISGDYEQYF
.,TRBJ1-4,.,TRBV7-6,TGTGCCAGCAGCCCCACCGACATGGGGGATGAAAAACTGTTTTTT,CASSPTDMGDEKLFF
TRBD2,TRBJ2-1,.,TRBV10-3,TGTGCCCTCAGTTGGGGGGGTGAGGGTGAGCAGTTCTTC,CALSWGGEGEQFF
.,TRBJ1-6,.,TRBV18,TGTGCCAGCTCACCTTCGGAGGGTCAGAATTCACCCCTCCACTTT,CASSPSEGQNSPLHF
.,TRBJ1-2,few,TRBV19,TGTGCCAGTAGTCCAGGGACACCGGAGTCAAATGGCTACACCTTC,CASSPGTPESNGYTF
.,TRBJ2-7,.,TRBV7-9,TGTGCCAGCAGCCTCGGACAGGGAGGGCAAGGCGAGCAGTACTTC,CASSLGQGGQGEQYF
.,TRBJ2-2,medium-sized,TRBV9,TGTGCCAGCAGCGCGATTTCAGGGGAGCTGTTTTTT,CASSAISGELFF
.,TRBJ1-1,few,TRBV19,TGTGCCAGTAGTGAGGGGTTGAACACTGAAGCTTTCTTT,CASSEGLNTEAFF
.,TRBJ2-5,once,TRBV20-1,TGCAGTGCTACATTAGGGGAGACCCAGTACTTC,CSATLGETQYF
.,TRBJ1-1,.,TRBV14,TGTGCCAGCAGCCAAGACATGGCAGGGAGTAGAGAAGCTTTCTTT,CASSQDMAGSREAFF
TRBD2,TRBJ2-7,medium-sized,TRBV10-1,TGCGCCAGCAGAAGAGCGGGGGCCGACTACGAGCAGTACTTC,CASRRAGADYEQYF
TRBD1,TRBJ1-1,.,TRBV19,TGTGCCAGTGCTAGTCAGGGGGTTCGGACTGAAGCTTTCTTT,CASASQGVRTEAFF
TRBD1,TRBJ2-7,.,TRBV28,TGTGCCAGCAGCCTAAGGACGGGACAGTACCTCTACGAGCAGTACTTC,CASSLRTGQYLYEQYF
.,TRBJ1-2,few,TRBV19,TGTGCCATTCTGGACCAGGGTCTAATTGGCTACACCTTC,CAILDQGLIGYTF
.,TRBJ1-2,.,TRBV6-1,TGTGCCAGCAGTTTACAGACAGGTCAGGGCGGCTACACCTTC,CASSLQTGQGGYTF
.,TRBJ1-2,.,TRBV5-6,TGTGCCAGCCGAACACACAATAGTCGAAAGAATGGCTACACCTTC,CASRTHNSRKNGYTF
.,TRBJ2-5,few,TRBV10-3,TGTGCCATCGGAGGACGTTCTCAAGAGACCCAGTACTTC,CAIGGRSQETQYF
.,TRBJ2-1,few,TRBV4-1,TGCGCCAGCAGCCACGTTAGCGGATCCTACAATGAGCAGTTCTTC,CASSHVSGSYNEQFF
.,TRBJ2-5,.,TRBV5-1,TGCGCCAGCAGCTTGGGATCGGTCCAGGAGACCCAGTACTTC,CASSLGSVQETQYF
.,TRBJ1-6,.,TRBV25-1,TGTGCCAGCAGTGAACAAGGGCAGCTCCTCCACTTT,CASSEQGQLLHF
.,TRBJ2-7,.,TRBV6-4,TGTGCCAGCAGTTCGGTGGAGGAGCAGTACTTC,CASSSVEEQYF
TRBD1,TRBJ2-5,once,TRBV7-7,TGTGCCAGCAGCTTAGGACAGGGCCAAGAGACCCAGTACTTC,CASSLGQGQETQYF